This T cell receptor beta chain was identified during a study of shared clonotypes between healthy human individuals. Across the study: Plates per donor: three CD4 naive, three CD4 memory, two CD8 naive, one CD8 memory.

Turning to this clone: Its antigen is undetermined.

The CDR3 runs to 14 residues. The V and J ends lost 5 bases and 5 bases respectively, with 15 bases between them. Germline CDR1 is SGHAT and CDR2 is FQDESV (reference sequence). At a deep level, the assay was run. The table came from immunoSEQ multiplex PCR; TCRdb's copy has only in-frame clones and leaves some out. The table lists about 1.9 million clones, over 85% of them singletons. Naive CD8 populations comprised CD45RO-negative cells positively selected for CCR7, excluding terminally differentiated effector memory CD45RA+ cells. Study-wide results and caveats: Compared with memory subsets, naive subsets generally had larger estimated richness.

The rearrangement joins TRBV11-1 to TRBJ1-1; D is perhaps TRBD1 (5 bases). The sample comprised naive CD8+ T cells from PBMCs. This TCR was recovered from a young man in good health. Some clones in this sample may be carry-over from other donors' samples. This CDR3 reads CASSPPDQGTEAFF. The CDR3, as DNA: TGTGCCAGCAGCCCGCCGGATCAGGGAACTGAAGCTTTCTTT. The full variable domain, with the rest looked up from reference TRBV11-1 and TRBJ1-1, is EAEVAQSPRYKITEKSQAVAFWCDPISGHATLYWYRQILGQGPELLVQFQDESVVDDSQLPKDRFSAERLKGVDSTLKIQPAELGDSAMYLCASSPPDQGTEAFFGQGTRLTVV.